This passage covers 5 T cell receptor beta chains from one sample sequenced in a study of vaccination effects on CD4 cells after COVID-19. Using viral peptide pools, the ViraFEST assay grew out antigen-specific CD4+ T cells prior to sequencing. After around 10 days in culture, the CD4+ T cells were isolated. TCRdb keeps only in-frame clones here, not all; method: immunoSEQ multiplex PCR. The sample records 70,000 to 95,000 clones, roughly 72% being singletons. Antigens of these TCRs are unknown. Sample: CD4+ T cells from PBMCs cultured with HCoV-229E spike peptides, taken before COVID-19 vaccination. The receptors come from a human donor who received a COVID-19 vaccine.

V is TRBV5-1 and J is TRBJ2-5, with D tentatively TRBD1 (5 bases). The CDR3 consists of 16 residues. The V and J ends lost 0 bases and 0 bases respectively, with 12 bases between them. Germline-derived CDR1 and CDR2 are SGHRS and YFSETQ. CDR3 sequence: CASSLEGARYQETQYF. The DNA of the CDR3 is TGCGCCAGCAGCTTGGAAGGGGCGCGGTACCAAGAGACCCAGTACTTC.

The sample holds a few counts of this clone. The J gene is TRBJ2-1, the V gene TRBV19, with D perhaps assigned TRBD1 or TRBD2 (6 bases each). Per germline, CDR1 LNHDA and CDR2 SQIVND (reference sequence). This CDR3 spans 15 amino acids. Trimming stripped 5 bases from V and 8 bases from J, with 19 bases between. The CDR3 sequence: CASSSRTSRGDEQFF. DNA for the CDR3: TGTGCCAGTAGTTCCCGTACTAGCAGGGGCGATGAGCAGTTCTTC. The complete variable domain, with remaining parts taken from reference TRBV19 and TRBJ2-1, reads DGGITQSPKYLFRKEGQNVTLSCEQNLNHDAMYWYRQDPGQGLRLIYYSQIVNDFQKGDIAEGYSVSREKKESFPLTVTSAQKNPTAFYLCASSSRTSRGDEQFFGPGTRLTVL.

The J gene is TRBJ1-1, the V gene TRBV18; D may be TRBD1 (6 bases). V was trimmed by 5 bases and J by 1 base, leaving 8 bases between them. The V gene's germline CDR1 is KGHSH and CDR2 LQKENI. This CDR3 is built from 13 residues. The CDR3 protein is CASSGGQNTEAFF. CDR3 coding DNA: TGTGCCAGCTCAGGGGGCCAGAACACTGAAGCTTTCTTT.

The chain recombines TRBV19 with TRBJ1-5; unclear D gene. The germline CDR1 and CDR2 sequences are LNHDA and SQIVND (reference sequence). V was clipped by 7 bases and J by 1 base, with 14 bases between them. The CDR3 length is 15 residues. CDR3 region: CASNWWGESNQPQHF. As DNA, the CDR3 is TGTGCCAGTAATTGGTGGGGTGAAAGCAATCAGCCCCAGCATTTT.

This clone turned up a few times. The chain's CDR3 is CASRQGMYEKLFF. The CDR3 DNA reads TGTGCCAGCAGACAGGGCATGTATGAAAAACTGTTTTTT. The chain is built from TRBV12-3 or TRBV12-4 and TRBJ1-4; D might be TRBD1 (6 bases). CDR3 length: 13 residues. With 6 bases removed from V and 6 bases from J, the gap between germline ends came to 11 bases.